The rows below give T cell receptor beta chains drawn from one sample of a study of neurological immune-mediated disorders. TCRdb analysed the 5' RACE reads with MiXCR anew, one entry per CDR3 protein. Here the sample spans roughly 60,000 distinct CDR3 sequences, about an eighth being singletons. Material for sequencing was PBMCs. The receptors come from a man aged 55 to 70 in good health. Both conserved end residues are trimmed from each CDR3. D genes are given only for firm matches. The size entry is marked missing in some rows and otherwise reads once, few, many or a size class.

len | d_gene | j_gene | abundance | v_gene | CDR3aa
10 | NA | TRBJ1-1 | many | TRBV7-2 | ASSLGRGLAF
10 | NA | TRBJ2-2 | NA | TRBV6-1 | ASSIRSGELF
13 | TRBD2 | TRBJ2-7 | many | TRBV20-1 | SASKLAGAFDEQY
15 | NA | TRBJ2-3 | many | TRBV18 | ASSPQHGSTSTDTQY
12 | TRBD2 | TRBJ2-1 | many | TRBV7-2 | ASSPTSGVAEQF
13 | TRBD2 | TRBJ2-5 | many | TRBV5-1 | ASSPAGGRQETQY
18 | TRBD1 | TRBJ1-4 | many | TRBV6-5 | ASRRLTGGGFSATNEKLF
12 | NA | TRBJ1-2 | many | TRBV7-2 | ASRPGYPNAGYT
10 | TRBD1 | TRBJ1-2 | many | TRBV20-1 | SAQGSHYGYT
9 | NA | TRBJ1-1 | many | TRBV20-1 | SARGLIEAF
10 | NA | TRBJ1-1 | many | TRBV10-3 | AISAKQPEAF
14 | NA | TRBJ2-3 | many | TRBV5-1 | ASSLGSKRGTDTQY
15 | NA | TRBJ2-1 | many | TRBV28 | ASSLHGAGTSYNEQF
10 | NA | TRBJ2-7 | many | TRBV6-5 | ATRGWVYEQY
15 | TRBD2 | TRBJ2-2 | many | TRBV9 | ASSVGLAGGNTGELF
11 | NA | TRBJ1-2 | many | TRBV7-2 | ASSKTLNYGYT
13 | TRBD1 | TRBJ2-1 | many | TRBV7-2 | ASRGQRDSYNEQF
14 | NA | TRBJ1-1 | many | TRBV4-1 | ASSQDNSYLDTEAF
10 | NA | TRBJ1-2 | many | TRBV29-1 | SAPQDAGGYT
13 | NA | TRBJ2-2 | few | TRBV6-1 | ASSGRGRNTGELF
10 | NA | TRBJ2-7 | many | TRBV7-9 | ASSENPYEQY
13 | TRBD1 | TRBJ1-1 | many | TRBV3-1 | ASSLQDRGGSKAF
11 | NA | TRBJ1-5 | NA | TRBV27 | ASSIARGQPQH
12 | NA | TRBJ2-2 | many | TRBV5-1 | ASSQPSGTGELF
12 | NA | TRBJ1-5 | NA | TRBV2 | ASSVQGWNQPQH
12 | NA | TRBJ1-5 | many | TRBV7-2 | ASSFDILNQPQH
13 | NA | TRBJ2-2 | many | TRBV18 | ASSPPLPNTGELF
8 | NA | TRBJ2-1 | medium-sized | TRBV20-1 | SAMWGTQF
13 | TRBD1 | TRBJ2-7 | many | TRBV5-1 | ASSTPKQGDDEQY
13 | NA | TRBJ1-6 | few | TRBV6-5 | ASSYSGSGMSPLH
11 | NA | TRBJ1-5 | medium-sized | TRBV7-2 | ASSSPGYQPQH
12 | NA | TRBJ1-5 | few | TRBV5-5 | ASSLGSGNQPQH
13 | TRBD1 | TRBJ1-5 | NA | TRBV20-1 | SAIGAQGEVQPQH
13 | TRBD1 | TRBJ2-7 | many | TRBV28 | ASSVTGVGSYEQY
12 | NA | TRBJ1-2 | many | TRBV12-3/TRBV12-4 | ASSYRGGAYGYT
14 | NA | TRBJ2-1 | many | TRBV15 | ATSPRSRKVNNEQF
14 | NA | TRBJ1-2 | medium-sized | TRBV12-3/TRBV12-4 | ASSPGVATANYGYT
13 | TRBD1 | TRBJ1-3 | many | TRBV5-1 | ASSFDRGGGNTIY
13 | TRBD1 | TRBJ1-1 | many | TRBV29-1 | ISDRDVNRNTEAF
12 | NA | TRBJ1-5 | many | TRBV7-2 | ASSLVTDNQPQH
12 | TRBD2 | TRBJ2-5 | many | TRBV6-2/TRBV6-3 | ASSDLAGSETQY
15 | TRBD2 | TRBJ2-1 | many | TRBV5-1 | ASSLLPSGGPRNEQF